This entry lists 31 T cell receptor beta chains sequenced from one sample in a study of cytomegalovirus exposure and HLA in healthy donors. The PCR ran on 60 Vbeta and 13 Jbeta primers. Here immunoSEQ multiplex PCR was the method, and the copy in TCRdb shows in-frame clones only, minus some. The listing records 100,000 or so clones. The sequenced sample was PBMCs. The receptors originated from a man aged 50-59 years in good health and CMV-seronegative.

DNA of the CDR3: TGTGCCAGCAGCCGTGCCATGGGGGCAGATTTCTCACCCCTCCACTTT. This codes for CASSRAMGADFSPLHF. The rearrangement uses TRBV11-2 and TRBJ1-6; a possible D gene is TRBD1 (6 bases). CDR3 length: 16 amino acids. With 5 bases removed from V and 10 bases from J, the gap between germline ends came to 21 bases. Per germline, CDR1 SGHAT and CDR2 FQNNGV.

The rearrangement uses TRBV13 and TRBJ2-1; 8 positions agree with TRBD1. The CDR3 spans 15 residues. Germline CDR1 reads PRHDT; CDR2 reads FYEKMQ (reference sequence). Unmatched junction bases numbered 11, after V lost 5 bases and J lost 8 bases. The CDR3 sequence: CASSRAQGARDEQFF. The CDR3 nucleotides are TGTGCCAGCAGCCGAGCCCAGGGGGCGCGGGATGAGCAGTTCTTC.

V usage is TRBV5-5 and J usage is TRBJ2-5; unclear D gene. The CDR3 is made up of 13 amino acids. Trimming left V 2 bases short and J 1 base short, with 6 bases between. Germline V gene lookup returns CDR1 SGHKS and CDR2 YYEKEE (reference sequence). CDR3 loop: CASSFAVQETQYF. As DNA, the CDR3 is TGTGCCAGCAGCTTCGCAGTCCAAGAGACCCAGTACTTC.

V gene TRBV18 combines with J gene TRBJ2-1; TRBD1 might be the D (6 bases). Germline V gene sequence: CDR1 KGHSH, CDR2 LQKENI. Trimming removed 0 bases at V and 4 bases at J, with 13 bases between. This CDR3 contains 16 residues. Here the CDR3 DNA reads TGTGCCAGCTCACCACCGGGGGCCTCCTCTTACAATGAGCAGTTCTTC. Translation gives CASSPPGASSYNEQFF.

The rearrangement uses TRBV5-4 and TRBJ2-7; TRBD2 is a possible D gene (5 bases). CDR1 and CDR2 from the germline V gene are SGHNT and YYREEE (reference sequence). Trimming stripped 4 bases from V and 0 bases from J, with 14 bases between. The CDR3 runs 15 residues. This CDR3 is CASSPAGGSSYEQYF. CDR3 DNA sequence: TGTGCCAGCAGCCCCGCGGGCGGCAGCTCCTACGAGCAGTACTTC.

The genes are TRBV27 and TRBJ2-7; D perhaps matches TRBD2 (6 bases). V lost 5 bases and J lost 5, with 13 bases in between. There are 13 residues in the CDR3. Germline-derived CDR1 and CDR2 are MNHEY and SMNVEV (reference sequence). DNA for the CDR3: TGTGCCAGCAGTCCGAGCGGGTACGACGAGCAGTACTTC. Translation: CASSPSGYDEQYF.

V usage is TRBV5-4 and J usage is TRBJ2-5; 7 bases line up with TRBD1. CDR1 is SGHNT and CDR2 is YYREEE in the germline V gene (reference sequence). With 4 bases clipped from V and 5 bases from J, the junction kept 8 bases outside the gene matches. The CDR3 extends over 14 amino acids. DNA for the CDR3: TGTGCCAGCAGCCAGACAGGGCCGCCGGAGACCCAGTACTTC. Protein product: CASSQTGPPETQYF.

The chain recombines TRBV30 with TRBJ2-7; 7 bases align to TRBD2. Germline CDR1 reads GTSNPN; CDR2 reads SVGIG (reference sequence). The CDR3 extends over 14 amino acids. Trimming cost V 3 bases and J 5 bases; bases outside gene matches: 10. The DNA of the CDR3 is TGTGCCTGGAGGGAGGCGGGAGACCCCCACGAGCAGTACTTC. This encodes CAWREAGDPHEQYF. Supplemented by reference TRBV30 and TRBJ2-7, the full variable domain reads SQTIHQWPATLVQPVGSPLSLECTVEGTSNPNLYWYRQAAGRGLQLLFYSVGIGQISSEVPQNLSASRPQDRQFILSSKKLLLSDSGFYLCAWREAGDPHEQYFGPGTRLTVT.

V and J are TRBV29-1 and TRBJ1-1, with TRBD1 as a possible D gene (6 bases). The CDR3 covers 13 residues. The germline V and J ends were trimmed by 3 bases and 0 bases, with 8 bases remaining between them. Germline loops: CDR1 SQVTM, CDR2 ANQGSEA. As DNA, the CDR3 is TGCAGCGTTGACCAGGGGATGAACACTGAAGCTTTCTTT. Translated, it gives CSVDQGMNTEAFF.

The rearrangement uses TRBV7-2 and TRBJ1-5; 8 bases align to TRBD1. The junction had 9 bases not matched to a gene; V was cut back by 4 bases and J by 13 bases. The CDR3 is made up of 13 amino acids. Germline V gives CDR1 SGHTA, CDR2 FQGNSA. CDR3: CASSYIYQGAQHF. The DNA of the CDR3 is TGTGCCAGCAGCTATATATATCAGGGGGCACAGCATTTT.

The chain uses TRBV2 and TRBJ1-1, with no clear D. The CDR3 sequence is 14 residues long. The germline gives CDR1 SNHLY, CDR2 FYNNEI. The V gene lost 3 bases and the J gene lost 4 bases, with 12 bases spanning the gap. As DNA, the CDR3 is TGTGCCAGCAGTGAGGTCAGCCGGGGCACTGAAGCTTTCTTT. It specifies CASSEVSRGTEAFF.

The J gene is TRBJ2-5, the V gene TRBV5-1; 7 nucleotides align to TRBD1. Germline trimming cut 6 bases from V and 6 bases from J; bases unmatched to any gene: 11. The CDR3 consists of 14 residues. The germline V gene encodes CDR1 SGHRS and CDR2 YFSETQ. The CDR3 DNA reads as TGCGCCAGCACCCAAGTAGGGGGCCGCCAGACCCAGTACTTC. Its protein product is CASTQVGGRQTQYF.

The CDR3 here is CASTGGSGNTIYF. The CDR3 DNA reads TGTGCCAGCACAGGAGGCTCTGGAAACACCATATATTTT. The chain is built from TRBV5-4 and TRBJ1-3; D not certain. Germline V gene sequence: CDR1 SGHNT, CDR2 YYREEE (reference sequence). CDR3 size: 13 residues. Trimming removed 6 bases at V and 0 bases at J, with 7 bases between.

Here the CDR3 DNA reads TGTGCCAGCAGCCGAGGCAGGGTAGCTTACGAGCAGTACTTC. This gives the protein CASSRGRVAYEQYF. The J gene is TRBJ2-7, the V gene TRBV7-2; maybe TRBD1 (5 bases). This CDR3 is built from 14 residues. Trimming pared 5 bases from V and 4 bases from J, leaving 15 bases between. Germline-derived CDR1 and CDR2 are SGHTA and FQGNSA.

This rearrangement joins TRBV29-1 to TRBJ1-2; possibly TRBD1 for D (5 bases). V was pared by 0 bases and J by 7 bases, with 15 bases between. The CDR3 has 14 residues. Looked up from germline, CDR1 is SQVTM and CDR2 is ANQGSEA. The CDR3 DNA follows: TGCAGCGTTGAAGAGGGAGGGATGGGGGTTGGCTACACCTTC. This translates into CSVEEGGMGVGYTF.

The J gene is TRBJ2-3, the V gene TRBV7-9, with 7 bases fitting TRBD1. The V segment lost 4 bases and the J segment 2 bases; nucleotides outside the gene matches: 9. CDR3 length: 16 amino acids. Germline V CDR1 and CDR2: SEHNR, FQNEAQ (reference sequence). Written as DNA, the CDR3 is TGTGCCAGCAGCTCCCAAAAGGGGGCTCTCACAGATACGCAGTATTTT. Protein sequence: CASSSQKGALTDTQYF.

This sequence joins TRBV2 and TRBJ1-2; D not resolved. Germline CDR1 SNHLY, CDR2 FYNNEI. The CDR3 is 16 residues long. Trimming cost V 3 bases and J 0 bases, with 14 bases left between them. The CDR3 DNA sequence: TGTGCCAGCAGTGAGTGGGGTGCGGGATCTAACTATGGCTACACCTTC. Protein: CASSEWGAGSNYGYTF.

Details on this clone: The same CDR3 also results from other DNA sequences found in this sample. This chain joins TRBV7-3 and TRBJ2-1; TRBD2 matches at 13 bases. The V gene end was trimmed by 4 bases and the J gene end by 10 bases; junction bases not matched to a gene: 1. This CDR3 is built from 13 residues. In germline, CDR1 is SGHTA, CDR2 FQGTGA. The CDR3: CASSSGLAGEQFF. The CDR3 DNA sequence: TGTGCCAGCAGCTCGGGACTAGCGGGGGAGCAGTTCTTC.

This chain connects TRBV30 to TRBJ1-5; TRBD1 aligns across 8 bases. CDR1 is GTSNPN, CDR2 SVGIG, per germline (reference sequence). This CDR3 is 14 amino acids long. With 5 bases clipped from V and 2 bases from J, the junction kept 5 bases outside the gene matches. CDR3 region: CAWGRGQGNQPQHF. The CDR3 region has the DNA TGTGCCTGGGGTAGGGGACAGGGCAATCAGCCCCAGCATTTT.

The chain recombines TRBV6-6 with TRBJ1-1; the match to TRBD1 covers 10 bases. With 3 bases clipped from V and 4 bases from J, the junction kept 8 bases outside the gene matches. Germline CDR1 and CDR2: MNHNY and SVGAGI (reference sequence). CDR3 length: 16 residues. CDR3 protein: CASSYATGTGATEAFF. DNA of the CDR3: TGTGCCAGCAGTTATGCGACCGGGACAGGGGCCACTGAAGCTTTCTTT.

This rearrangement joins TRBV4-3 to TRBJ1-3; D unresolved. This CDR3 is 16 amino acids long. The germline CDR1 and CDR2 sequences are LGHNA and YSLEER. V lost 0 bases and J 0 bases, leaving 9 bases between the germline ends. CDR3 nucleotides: TGCGCCAGCAGCCAAGATGCGGGTCTCTCTGGAAACACCATATATTTT. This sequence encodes CASSQDAGLSGNTIYF.

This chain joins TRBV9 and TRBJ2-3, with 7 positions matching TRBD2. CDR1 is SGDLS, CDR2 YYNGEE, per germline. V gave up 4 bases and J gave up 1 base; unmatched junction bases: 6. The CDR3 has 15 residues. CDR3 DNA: TGTGCCAGCAGCCCCCTAGCGGATCGCACAGATACGCAGTATTTT. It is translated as CASSPLADRTDTQYF.

DNA of the CDR3: TGTGCCAGTAGTATTGGAGGGGTGGTTGAAGCTTTCTTT. Encoded protein: CASSIGGVVEAFF. This chain connects TRBV19 to TRBJ1-1, with D possibly being TRBD1 (5 bases). V was pared by 3 bases and J by 7 bases, with 12 bases between. The CDR3 has 13 amino acids. Germline CDR1 and CDR2: LNHDA and SQIVND (reference sequence).

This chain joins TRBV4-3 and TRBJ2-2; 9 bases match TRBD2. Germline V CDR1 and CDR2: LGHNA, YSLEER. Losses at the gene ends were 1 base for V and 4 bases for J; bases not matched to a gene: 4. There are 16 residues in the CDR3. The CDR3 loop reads CASSQVAGAGTGELFF. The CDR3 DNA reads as TGCGCCAGCAGCCAAGTAGCGGGAGCGGGCACCGGGGAGCTGTTTTTT.

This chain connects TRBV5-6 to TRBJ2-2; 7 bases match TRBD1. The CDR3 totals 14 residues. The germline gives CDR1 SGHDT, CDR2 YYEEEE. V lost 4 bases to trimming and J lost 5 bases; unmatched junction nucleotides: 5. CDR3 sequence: CASSRQGMTGELFF. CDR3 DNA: TGTGCCAGCAGCCGACAGGGAATGACCGGGGAGCTGTTTTTT.

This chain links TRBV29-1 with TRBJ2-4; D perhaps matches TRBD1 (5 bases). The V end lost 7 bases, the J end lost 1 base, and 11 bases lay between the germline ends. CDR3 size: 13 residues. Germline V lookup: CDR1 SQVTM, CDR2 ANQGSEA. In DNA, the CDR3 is TGCAGCGCACAGACAGACGCCAAAAACATTCAGTACTTC. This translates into CSAQTDAKNIQYF.

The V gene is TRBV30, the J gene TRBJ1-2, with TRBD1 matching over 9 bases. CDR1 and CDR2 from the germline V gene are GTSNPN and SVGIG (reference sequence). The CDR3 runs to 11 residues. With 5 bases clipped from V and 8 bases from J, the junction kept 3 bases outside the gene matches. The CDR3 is CAWGQGNGYTF. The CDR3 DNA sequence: TGTGCCTGGGGACAGGGGAACGGCTACACCTTC.

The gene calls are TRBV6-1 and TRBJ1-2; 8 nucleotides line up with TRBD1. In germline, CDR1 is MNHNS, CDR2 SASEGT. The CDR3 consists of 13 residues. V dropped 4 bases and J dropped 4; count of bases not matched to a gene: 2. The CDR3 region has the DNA TGTGCCAGCAGTGTACAGGGGGGCTATGGCTACACCTTC. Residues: CASSVQGGYGYTF.

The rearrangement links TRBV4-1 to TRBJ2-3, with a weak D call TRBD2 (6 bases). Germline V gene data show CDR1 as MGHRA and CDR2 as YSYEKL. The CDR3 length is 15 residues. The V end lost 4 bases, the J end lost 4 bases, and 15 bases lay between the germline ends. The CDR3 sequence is CASSPAGGTPDTQYF. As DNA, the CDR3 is TGCGCCAGCAGCCCGGCCGGGGGTACCCCAGATACGCAGTATTTT.

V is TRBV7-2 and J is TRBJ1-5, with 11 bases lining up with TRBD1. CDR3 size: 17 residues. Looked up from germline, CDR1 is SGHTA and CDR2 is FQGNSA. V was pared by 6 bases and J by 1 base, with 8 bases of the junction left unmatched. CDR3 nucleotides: TGTGCCAGCAGTAAGAGGACAGGGGGCGGAAGCAATCAGCCCCAGCATTTT. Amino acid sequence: CASSKRTGGGSNQPQHF.

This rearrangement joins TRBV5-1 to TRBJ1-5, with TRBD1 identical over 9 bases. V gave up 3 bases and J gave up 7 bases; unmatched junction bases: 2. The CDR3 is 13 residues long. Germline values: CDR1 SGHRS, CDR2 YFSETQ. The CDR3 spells CASSWGQGQPQHF. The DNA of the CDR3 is TGCGCCAGCAGCTGGGGACAGGGCCAGCCCCAGCATTTT.